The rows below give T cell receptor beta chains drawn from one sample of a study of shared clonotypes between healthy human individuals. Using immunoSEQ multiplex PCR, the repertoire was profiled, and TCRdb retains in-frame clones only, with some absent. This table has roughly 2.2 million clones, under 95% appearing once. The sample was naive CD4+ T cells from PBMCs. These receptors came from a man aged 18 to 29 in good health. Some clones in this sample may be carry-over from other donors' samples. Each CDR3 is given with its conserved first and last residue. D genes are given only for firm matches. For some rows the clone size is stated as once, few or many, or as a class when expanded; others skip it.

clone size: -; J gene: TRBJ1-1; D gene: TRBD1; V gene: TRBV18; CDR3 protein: CASSPTPGQRTEAFF; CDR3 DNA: TGTGCCAGCTCGCCCACCCCGGGACAGAGGACTGAAGCTTTCTTT
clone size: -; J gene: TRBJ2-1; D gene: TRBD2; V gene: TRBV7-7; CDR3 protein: CASSGGLAGYKQFF; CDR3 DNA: TGTGCCAGCAGCGGGGGACTAGCGGGTTACAAGCAGTTCTTC
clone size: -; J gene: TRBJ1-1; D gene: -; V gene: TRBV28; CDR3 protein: CASSPAILGNTEAFF; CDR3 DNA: TGTGCCAGCAGTCCCGCTATACTGGGGAACACTGAAGCTTTCTTT
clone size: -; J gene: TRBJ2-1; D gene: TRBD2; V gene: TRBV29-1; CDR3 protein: CSVRKYPLAGVDSYNEQFF; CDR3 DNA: TGCAGCGTGAGGAAATACCCTCTAGCGGGCGTCGACTCCTACAATGAGCAGTTCTTC
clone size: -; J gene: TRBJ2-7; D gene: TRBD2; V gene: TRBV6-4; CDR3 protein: CASKLAVSSYEQYF; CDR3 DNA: TGTGCCAGCAAGCTAGCGGTTAGCTCCTACGAGCAGTACTTC
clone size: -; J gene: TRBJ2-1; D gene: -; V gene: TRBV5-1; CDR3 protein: CASSLASFYNEQFF; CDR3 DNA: TGCGCCAGCAGCTTGGCGTCATTCTACAATGAGCAGTTCTTC
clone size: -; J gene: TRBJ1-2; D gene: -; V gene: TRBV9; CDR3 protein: CASSPFWTLNYGYTF; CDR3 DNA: TGTGCCAGCAGCCCTTTTTGGACACTTAACTATGGCTACACCTTC
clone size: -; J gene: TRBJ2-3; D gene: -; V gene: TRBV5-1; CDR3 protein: CASSQGIDTQYF; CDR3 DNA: TGCGCCAGCAGTCAGGGTATAGATACGCAGTATTTT
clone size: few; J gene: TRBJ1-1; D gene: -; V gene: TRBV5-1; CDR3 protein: CASSLEVGPTEAFF; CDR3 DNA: TGCGCCAGCAGCTTGGAAGTAGGTCCCACTGAAGCTTTCTTT
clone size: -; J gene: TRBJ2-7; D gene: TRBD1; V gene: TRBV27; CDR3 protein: CASSYRTGTGSYEQYF; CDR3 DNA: TGTGCCAGCAGTTATAGAACCGGGACAGGGTCCTACGAGCAGTACTTC
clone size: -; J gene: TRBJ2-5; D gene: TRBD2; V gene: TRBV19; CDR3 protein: CASTHRAGLANGQETQYF; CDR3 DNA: TGTGCCAGTACCCACCGGGCGGGACTAGCGAATGGGCAAGAGACCCAGTACTTC
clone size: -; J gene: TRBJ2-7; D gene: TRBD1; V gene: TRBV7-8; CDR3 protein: CASSLGRDRALYEQYF; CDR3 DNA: TGTGCCAGCAGCTTAGGCCGGGACAGGGCCCTCTACGAGCAGTACTTC
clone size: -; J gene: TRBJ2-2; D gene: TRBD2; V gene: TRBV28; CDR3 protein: CASSKAGGRGGELFF; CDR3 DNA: TGTGCCAGCAGTAAAGCGGGAGGCCGGGGCGGGGAGCTGTTTTTT
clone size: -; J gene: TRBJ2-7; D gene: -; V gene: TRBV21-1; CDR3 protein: CASNPRQGGTYEQYF; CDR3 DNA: TGTGCCAGCAACCCCCGGCAGGGGGGTACCTACGAGCAGTACTTC
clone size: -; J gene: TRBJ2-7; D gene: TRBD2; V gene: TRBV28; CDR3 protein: CASSSWGAGGGEQYF; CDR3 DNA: TGTGCCAGCAGTTCCTGGGGGGCGGGAGGAGGGGAGCAGTACTTC
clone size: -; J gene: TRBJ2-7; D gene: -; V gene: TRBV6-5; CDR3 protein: CASSFSVSSYEQYF; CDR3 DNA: TGTGCCAGCAGTTTCAGCGTGAGCTCCTACGAGCAGTACTTC
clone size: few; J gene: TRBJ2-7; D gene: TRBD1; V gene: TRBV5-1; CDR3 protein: CASSLGTGGSYEQYF; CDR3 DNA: TGCGCCAGCAGCTTGGGGACAGGGGGCTCCTACGAGCAGTACTTC
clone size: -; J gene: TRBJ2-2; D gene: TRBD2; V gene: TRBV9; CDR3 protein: CASSEGSSGNTGELFF; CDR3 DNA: TGTGCCAGCAGCGAGGGGTCTAGCGGGAACACCGGGGAGCTGTTTTTT
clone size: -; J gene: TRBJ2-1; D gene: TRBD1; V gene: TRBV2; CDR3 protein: CASSTPGGYRAYNEQFF; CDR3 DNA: TGTGCCAGCAGCACCCCAGGGGGTTATCGGGCGTACAATGAGCAGTTCTTC
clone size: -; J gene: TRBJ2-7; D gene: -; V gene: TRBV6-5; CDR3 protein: CASSYSGTVSSYEQYF; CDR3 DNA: TGTGCCAGCAGTTACTCGGGTACGGTTTCGTCCTACGAGCAGTACTTC
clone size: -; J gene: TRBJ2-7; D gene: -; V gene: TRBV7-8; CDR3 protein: CASSLARTVQDEQYF; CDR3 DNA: TGTGCCAGCAGCTTAGCGCGAACAGTGCAGGACGAGCAGTACTTC
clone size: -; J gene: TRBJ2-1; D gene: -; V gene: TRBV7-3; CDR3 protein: CASSSAGDGGEQEQFF; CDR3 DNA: TGTGCCAGCAGCTCCGCAGGGGATGGGGGAGAGCAGGAGCAGTTCTTC